This T cell receptor (beta chain) was sequenced during a study of beta chain features in type 1 diabetes. Study-wide points: Relative to healthy donors, patients appeared to have naive, central memory and Treg TCRB repertoires that were more similar. Among type 1 diabetes patients, VDJ junctions had fewer insertions and more deletions.

This CDR3 contains 13 residues. Germline V gene sequence: CDR1 SQVTM, CDR2 ANQGSEA. Trimming shortened V by 7 bases and J by 6 bases, and 16 bases separated the two germline ends. Sorting gave populations that all exceeded 98% purity. This clone was recorded a few times. No antigen is known for it. All of the isolated RNA was reverse transcribed, so expressed TCRB transcripts were sequenced. Deep immunoSEQ sequencing covered naive, central memory and regulatory T cell samples. TCRdb's table, derived via immunoSEQ multiplex PCR, lists solely in-frame clones and lacks some. This table holds under 500,000 clones, 25% to 35% found once.

The sequence derives from a man in his late teens or twenties in good health. This chain links TRBV29-1 with TRBJ2-1; TRBD2 might be the D (6 bases). Sequencing was done on a sample of naive CD4+ T cells from blood. Here the CDR3 DNA reads TGCAGCGCCCGGAGGGACGGCTCCAATGAGCAGTTCTTC. Its translation is CSARRDGSNEQFF.